This T cell receptor beta chain was captured in a study of blood T cell repertoires in COVID-19. About the study: Whether acute or convalescent, the COVID-19 samples came from the United States, Italy and Spain.

This CDR3 contains 17 residues. Trimming cost V 5 bases and J 0 bases, with 19 bases left between them. Germline CDR1 SGHVS, CDR2 FNYEAQ. Profiling relied on immunoSEQ multiplex PCR, and the TCRdb table lists in-frame clones only, not all of them. The table has just under 350,000 clones, more than 75% seen once; the top ten hold about 6.9%. The clonotype comes from a woman in her 50s with COVID-19, enrolled during active disease. The rearrangement links TRBV7-6 to TRBJ1-2, with D possibly TRBD1 on 5 matching bases. The material sequenced was peripheral blood. The CDR3 sequence: CASSRSPSTEANYGYTF. The CDR3 nucleotides read TGTGCCAGCAGCCGATCCCCGTCGACAGAGGCTAACTATGGCTACACCTTC.